This T cell receptor (beta chain) is drawn from a study of control samples from healthy donors and cancer patients. V gave up 8 bases and J gave up 1 base; unmatched junction bases: 4. CDR3 length equals 13 residues. CDR1 is PRHDT and CDR2 is FYEKMQ in the germline V gene (reference sequence). Sequencing used immunoSEQ multiplex PCR; TCRdb keeps in-frame clones, though not all of them. Among about 130,000 clones listed, about 95% were seen once. The specimen was PBMCs. The TCR was taken from a man aged 55 to 70 with colorectal cancer. The gene calls are TRBV13 and TRBJ2-7, with TRBD1 identical over 8 bases. CDR3 region: CASLRQGSYEQYF. DNA for the CDR3: TGTGCCAGCCTGAGACAGGGGTCCTACGAGCAGTACTTC. Combining the CDR3 with reference TRBV13 and TRBJ2-7 gives the whole variable domain AAGVIQSPRHLIKEKRETATLKCYPIPRHDTVYWYQQGPGQDPQFLISFYEKMQSDKGSIPDRFSAQQFSDYHSELNMSSLELGDSALYFCASLRQGSYEQYFGPGTRLTVT.